The 7 T cell receptor beta chains below all came from one sample that was sequenced in a study of blood T cell repertoires in COVID-19. The protocol was immunoSEQ multiplex PCR, while the TCRdb copy is restricted to in-frame clones and leaves out a portion. The profile shows about 99,000 clones, around nine tenths of them singletons. Sequenced: peripheral blood. The receptors shown here come from a woman older than 75 in a cohort sampled during active COVID-19.

The chain carries TRBV10-3 and TRBJ1-2; perhaps TRBD1 as D (5 bases). The length of the CDR3 is 15 residues. The germline gives CDR1 ENHRY, CDR2 SYGVKD. V dropped 5 bases and J dropped 1 base, with 14 bases sitting between them. DNA of the CDR3: TGTGCCATCAGTATTGGGGACTCTGGTAACTATGGCTACACCTTC. Translated: CAISIGDSGNYGYTF.

The rearrangement uses TRBV19 and TRBJ2-1, with a tentative D call TRBD2 (7 bases). The CDR3 covers 15 residues. Germline V gene lookup returns CDR1 LNHDA and CDR2 SQIVND (reference sequence). V lost 3 bases and J 5 bases, leaving 14 bases between the germline ends. The CDR3 sequence is CASSMVGGGNNEQFF. The CDR3 bases are TGTGCCAGTAGTATGGTAGGGGGGGGTAACAATGAGCAGTTCTTC.

The chain employs TRBV11-2 and TRBJ2-2, with 8 bases lining up with TRBD2. The CDR3 contains 18 residues. From germline, CDR1 is SGHAT and CDR2 FQNNGV. The junction had 11 bases not matched to a gene; V was cut back by 0 bases and J by 5 bases. CDR3 sequence reads: CASSLDWTGGPRTGELFF. The DNA of the CDR3 is TGTGCCAGCAGCTTAGATTGGACGGGGGGGCCGCGGACCGGGGAGCTGTTTTTT. Variable domain in full (rest from reference TRBV11-2 and TRBJ2-2): EAGVAQSPRYKIIEKRQSVAFWCNPISGHATLYWYQQILGQGPKLLIQFQNNGVVDDSQLPKDRFSAERLKGVDSTLKIQPAKLEDSAVYLCASSLDWTGGPRTGELFFGEGSRLTVL.

V usage is TRBV5-1 and J usage is TRBJ2-5, with no clear D. Germline assignment: CDR1 SGHRS and CDR2 YFSETQ. The CDR3 runs to 13 residues. V lost 4 bases and J 0 bases, leaving 7 bases between the germline ends. Written as DNA, the CDR3 is TGCGCCAGCAGCGAGAGAAACCAAGAGACCCAGTACTTC. Protein sequence: CASSERNQETQYF.

This chain links TRBV7-2 with TRBJ2-7, with D perhaps TRBD1 (5 bases). Germline CDR1 and CDR2: SGHTA and FQGNSA. Trimming removed 2 bases at V and 10 bases at J, with 9 bases between. CDR3 length equals 11 residues. Here the CDR3 reads CASSLRGEQYF. CDR3 DNA sequence: TGTGCCAGCAGCTTAAGGGGTGAACAGTACTTC.

The table lists this clone with a count of one. This sequence joins TRBV5-4 and TRBJ2-7, with 9 bases lining up with TRBD1. Germline lookup yields CDR1 SGHNT and CDR2 YYREEE (reference sequence). Germline trimming cut 3 bases from V and 5 bases from J; bases unmatched to any gene: 6. This CDR3 is built from 14 residues. In DNA, the CDR3 is TGTGCCAGCAGCTGGGGACAGGGAACCAACGAGCAGTACTTC. Protein: CASSWGQGTNEQYF.

This rearrangement joins TRBV6-5 to TRBJ1-2; D is unresolved. This CDR3 has 14 residues. Looked up from germline, CDR1 is MNHEY and CDR2 is SVGAGI. With 4 bases removed from V and 2 bases from J, the gap between germline ends came to 11 bases. This CDR3 reads CASSSPTQNYGYTF. The CDR3 DNA reads TGTGCCAGCAGTTCCCCGACACAGAACTATGGCTACACCTTC.